This T cell receptor beta chain is from a study of response to subunit inactivated influenza vaccine. Study observations and caveats: Authors suggested that a seasonal influenza vaccination recruits few new T cells each time.

CDR3 length: 15 amino acids. The germline V and J ends were trimmed by 6 bases and 0 bases, with 12 bases remaining between them. TCRdb recomputed calls from the RT-PCR reads with MiXCR, one row per CDR3 protein. This sample has roughly 500,000 distinct CDR3 sequences, with 15% to 20% found just once. About this clonotype: Its cognate antigen is unknown.

The chain is built from TRBV12-3 or TRBV12-4 and TRBJ2-4; D remains unclear. The receptor's source is a man aged 50-75 years who received an inactivated influenza vaccine. Sequencing used CD4+ T cells sorted from PBMCs, obtained less than 30 months after vaccination. This chain's CDR3 is CASRPTTQAKNIQYF. CDR3 nucleotide sequence: TGTGCCAGCAGGCCTACCACTCAAGCCAAAAACATTCAGTACTTC.